The sequence of this T cell receptor beta chain was determined in a study of beta chain features in type 1 diabetes. Study-level points and caveats: Whether TCRB rearrangement is influenced by HLA type went unresolved here. A moderate, significant TCRB CDR3 shortening appeared in type 1 diabetes across four CD4+ subsets.

Since all of the isolated RNA was reverse transcribed, expressed TCRB transcripts were what got sequenced. An average of around 3.5 million reads was obtained for naive, central memory and regulatory T cell samples. Generated by immunoSEQ multiplex PCR, the TCRdb table keeps only in-frame clones and is missing some. In the table there are 220,000 or so clones, 68% of which are singletons. Points on this clone: Its antigen is currently unknown.

V gave up 1 base and J gave up 5 bases; unmatched junction bases: 3. The CDR3 is made up of 15 amino acids. Germline values: CDR1 SNHLY, CDR2 FYNNEI. Sequences were obtained from naive CD4+ T cells from blood. The rearrangement links TRBV2 to TRBJ2-5; 11 bases map to TRBD2. The source is a man aged 30-40 years in good health. The CDR3 region has the DNA TGTGCCAGCAGTGAAGAGGGACTAGCGGCGGAGACCCAGTACTTC. Protein product: CASSEEGLAAETQYF.